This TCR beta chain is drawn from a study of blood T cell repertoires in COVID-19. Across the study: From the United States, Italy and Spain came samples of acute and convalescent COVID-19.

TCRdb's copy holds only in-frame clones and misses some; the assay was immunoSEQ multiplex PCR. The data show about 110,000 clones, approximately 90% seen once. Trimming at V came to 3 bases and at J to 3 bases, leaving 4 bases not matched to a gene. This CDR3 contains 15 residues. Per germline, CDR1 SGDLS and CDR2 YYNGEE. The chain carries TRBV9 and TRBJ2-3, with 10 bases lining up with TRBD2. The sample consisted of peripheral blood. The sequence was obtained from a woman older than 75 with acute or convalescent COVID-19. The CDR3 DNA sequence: TGTGCCAGCAGCGACAGCGGGGGGGCGACAGATACGCAGTATTTT. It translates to CASSDSGGATDTQYF.